The clone carrying this T cell receptor beta chain was detected ten times or more. Sequencing runs each yielded over 200 million TCR-beta sequences from 15-18 subjects. MiXCR, run by TCRdb on the 5' RACE reads, gives a single entry per CDR3 protein. Of some 68,000 distinct CDR3 sequences listed, roughly 15% were seen once; the top ten hold 4.6%. This entry is derived from a study of neurological immune-mediated disorders. Time point here: longitudinal time-point 1 (baseline). Trimming removed 7 bases from V and 4 bases from J, with 16 bases in between. CDR1 and CDR2 from the germline V gene are MNHEY and SMNVEV (reference sequence). The CDR3 has 14 amino acids.

The sequenced sample was PBMCs. The sequence was collected from a female donor with HTLV-1-associated myelopathy (HAM/TSP). The chain combines TRBV27 with TRBJ1-1, with unresolved D. CDR3 in amino acids: CASKVGGPGTEAFF. CDR3 DNA: TGTGCCAGCAAAGTAGGAGGGCCTGGCACTGAAGCTTTCTTT.